This T cell receptor beta chain was obtained from a study of blood T cells in healthy people across ages. Study results and caveats: Greater diversity and more naive CD4+ cells were seen in long-lived donors than in aged donors. When one million T cells were used, diversity estimates were thought to be underestimates. Per-million-T-cell TCR beta diversity fell roughly linearly with age.

Each sample provided at least 6 micrograms of extracted total RNA. Concerning this clonotype: The antigen is undetermined.

CDR3 size: 17 residues. The V gene's germline CDR1 is MDHEN and CDR2 SYDVKM. The second PCR ran 7 to 11 cycles with a sample-barcoded 5' primer and J-beta primers. TCRdb re-derived calls from the 5' RACE reads in MiXCR, one entry per CDR3 protein. The data contain over a million distinct CDR3 sequences, 35% to 45% of them singletons. Sequences were obtained from blood. The TCR was taken from a woman aged 18 to 35 in good health. The genes are TRBV28 and TRBJ2-4; 15 bases match TRBD2. Matching the DNA end better, TRBJ2-5 makes the J call doubtful. The CDR3 spells CASRGTPGLAGGTTQYF. In nucleotides, the CDR3 is TGTGCCAGCAGAGGGACGCCGGGACTAGCGGGAGGAACGACCCAGTACTTC.